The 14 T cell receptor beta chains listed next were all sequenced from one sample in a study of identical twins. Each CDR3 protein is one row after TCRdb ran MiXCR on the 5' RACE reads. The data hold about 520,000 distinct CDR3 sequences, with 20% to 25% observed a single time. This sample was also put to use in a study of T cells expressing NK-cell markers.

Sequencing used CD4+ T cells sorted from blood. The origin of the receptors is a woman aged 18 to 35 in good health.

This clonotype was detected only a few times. The CDR3 coding sequence is TGTGCCAGCAGCTTGGGACAATTTGGGGATACGCAGTATTTT. Protein sequence: CASSLGQFGDTQYF. The V call is TRBV5-5, the J call TRBJ2-3; D remains unclear. The germline gives CDR1 SGHKS, CDR2 YYEKEE (reference sequence). CDR3 length equals 14 residues. V lost 0 bases and J lost 6, with 11 bases in between.

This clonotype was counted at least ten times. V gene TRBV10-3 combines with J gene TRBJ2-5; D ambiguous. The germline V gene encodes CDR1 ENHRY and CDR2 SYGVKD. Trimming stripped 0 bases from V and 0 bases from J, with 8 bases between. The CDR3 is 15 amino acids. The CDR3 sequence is CAISESNWYQETQYF. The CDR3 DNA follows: TGTGCCATCAGTGAGTCTAACTGGTACCAAGAGACCCAGTACTTC.

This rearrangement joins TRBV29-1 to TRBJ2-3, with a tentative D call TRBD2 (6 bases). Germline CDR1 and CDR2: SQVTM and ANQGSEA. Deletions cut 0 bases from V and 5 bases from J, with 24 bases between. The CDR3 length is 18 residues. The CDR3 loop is CSVEESRGTVFGVDTQYF. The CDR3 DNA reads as TGCAGCGTTGAAGAATCGCGGGGAACGGTTTTCGGCGTAGATACGCAGTATTTT.

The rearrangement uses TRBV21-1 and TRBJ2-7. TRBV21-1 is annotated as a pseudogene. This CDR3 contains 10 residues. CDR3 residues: CASRLSEQYF. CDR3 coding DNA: TGTGCCAGCAGACTATCCGAGCAGTACTTC.

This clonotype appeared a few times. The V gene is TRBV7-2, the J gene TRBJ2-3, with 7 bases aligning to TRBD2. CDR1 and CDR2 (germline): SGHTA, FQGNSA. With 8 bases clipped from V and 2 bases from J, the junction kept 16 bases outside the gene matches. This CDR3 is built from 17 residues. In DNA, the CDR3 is TGTGCCAGCGCTGGACTAGGGGACCTTGGGACCACAGATACGCAGTATTTT. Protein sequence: CASAGLGDLGTTDTQYF.

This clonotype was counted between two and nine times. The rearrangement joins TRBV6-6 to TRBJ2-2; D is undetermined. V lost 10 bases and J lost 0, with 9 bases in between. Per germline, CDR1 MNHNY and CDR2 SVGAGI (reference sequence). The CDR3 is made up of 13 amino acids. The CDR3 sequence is CAIRNTNTGELFF. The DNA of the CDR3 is TGTGCCATTCGAAATACGAACACCGGGGAGCTGTTTTTT.

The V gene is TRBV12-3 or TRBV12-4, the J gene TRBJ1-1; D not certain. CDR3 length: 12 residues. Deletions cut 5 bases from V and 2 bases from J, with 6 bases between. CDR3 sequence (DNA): TGTGCCAGCAGTATGAGAAACACTGAAGCTTTCTTT. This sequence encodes CASSMRNTEAFF.

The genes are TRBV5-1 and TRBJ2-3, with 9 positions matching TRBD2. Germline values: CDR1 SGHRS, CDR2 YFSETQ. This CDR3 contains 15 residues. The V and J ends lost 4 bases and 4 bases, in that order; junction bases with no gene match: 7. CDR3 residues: CASSPPAGGSDTQYF. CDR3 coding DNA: TGCGCCAGCAGCCCCCCAGCGGGGGGTTCAGATACGCAGTATTTT.

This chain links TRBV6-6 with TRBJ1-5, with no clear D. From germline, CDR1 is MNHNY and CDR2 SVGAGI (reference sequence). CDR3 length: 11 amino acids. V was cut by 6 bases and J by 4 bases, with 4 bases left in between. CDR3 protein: CASSTNQPQHF. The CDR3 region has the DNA TGTGCCAGCAGCACGAATCAGCCCCAGCATTTT.

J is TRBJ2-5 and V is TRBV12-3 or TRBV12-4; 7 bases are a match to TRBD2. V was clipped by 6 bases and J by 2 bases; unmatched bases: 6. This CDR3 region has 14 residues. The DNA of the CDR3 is TGTGCCAGCAGCAGGGCGGGGGTTCAAGAGACCCAGTACTTC. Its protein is CASSRAGVQETQYF.

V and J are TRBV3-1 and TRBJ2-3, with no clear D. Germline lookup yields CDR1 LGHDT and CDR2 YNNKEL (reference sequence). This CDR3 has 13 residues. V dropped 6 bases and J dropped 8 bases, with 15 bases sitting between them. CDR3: CASSLSDRATQYF. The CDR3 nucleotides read TGTGCCAGCAGTTTATCCGATCGGGCTACGCAGTATTTT.

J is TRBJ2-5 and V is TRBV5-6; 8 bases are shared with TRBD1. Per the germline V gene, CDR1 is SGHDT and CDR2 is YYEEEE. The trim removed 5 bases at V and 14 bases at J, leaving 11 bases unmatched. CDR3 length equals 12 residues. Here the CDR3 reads CASRHRQGKQYF. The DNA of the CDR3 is TGTGCCAGCAGACACCGACAGGGGAAACAATACTTC.

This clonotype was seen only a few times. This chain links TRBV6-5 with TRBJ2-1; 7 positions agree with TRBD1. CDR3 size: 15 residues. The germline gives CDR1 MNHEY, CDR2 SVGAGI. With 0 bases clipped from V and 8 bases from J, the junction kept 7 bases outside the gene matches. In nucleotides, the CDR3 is TGTGCCAGCAGTTACTCAAGGGGGCAAAGCTATGAGCAGTTCTTC. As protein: CASSYSRGQSYEQFF.

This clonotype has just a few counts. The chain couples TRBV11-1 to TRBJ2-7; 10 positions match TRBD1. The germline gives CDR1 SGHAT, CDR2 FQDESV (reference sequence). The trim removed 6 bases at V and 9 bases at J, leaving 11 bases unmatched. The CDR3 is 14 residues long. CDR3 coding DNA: TGTGCCAGCAGTTCCCTGGGACAGGGGTCGAGGCAGTACTTC. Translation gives CASSSLGQGSRQYF.